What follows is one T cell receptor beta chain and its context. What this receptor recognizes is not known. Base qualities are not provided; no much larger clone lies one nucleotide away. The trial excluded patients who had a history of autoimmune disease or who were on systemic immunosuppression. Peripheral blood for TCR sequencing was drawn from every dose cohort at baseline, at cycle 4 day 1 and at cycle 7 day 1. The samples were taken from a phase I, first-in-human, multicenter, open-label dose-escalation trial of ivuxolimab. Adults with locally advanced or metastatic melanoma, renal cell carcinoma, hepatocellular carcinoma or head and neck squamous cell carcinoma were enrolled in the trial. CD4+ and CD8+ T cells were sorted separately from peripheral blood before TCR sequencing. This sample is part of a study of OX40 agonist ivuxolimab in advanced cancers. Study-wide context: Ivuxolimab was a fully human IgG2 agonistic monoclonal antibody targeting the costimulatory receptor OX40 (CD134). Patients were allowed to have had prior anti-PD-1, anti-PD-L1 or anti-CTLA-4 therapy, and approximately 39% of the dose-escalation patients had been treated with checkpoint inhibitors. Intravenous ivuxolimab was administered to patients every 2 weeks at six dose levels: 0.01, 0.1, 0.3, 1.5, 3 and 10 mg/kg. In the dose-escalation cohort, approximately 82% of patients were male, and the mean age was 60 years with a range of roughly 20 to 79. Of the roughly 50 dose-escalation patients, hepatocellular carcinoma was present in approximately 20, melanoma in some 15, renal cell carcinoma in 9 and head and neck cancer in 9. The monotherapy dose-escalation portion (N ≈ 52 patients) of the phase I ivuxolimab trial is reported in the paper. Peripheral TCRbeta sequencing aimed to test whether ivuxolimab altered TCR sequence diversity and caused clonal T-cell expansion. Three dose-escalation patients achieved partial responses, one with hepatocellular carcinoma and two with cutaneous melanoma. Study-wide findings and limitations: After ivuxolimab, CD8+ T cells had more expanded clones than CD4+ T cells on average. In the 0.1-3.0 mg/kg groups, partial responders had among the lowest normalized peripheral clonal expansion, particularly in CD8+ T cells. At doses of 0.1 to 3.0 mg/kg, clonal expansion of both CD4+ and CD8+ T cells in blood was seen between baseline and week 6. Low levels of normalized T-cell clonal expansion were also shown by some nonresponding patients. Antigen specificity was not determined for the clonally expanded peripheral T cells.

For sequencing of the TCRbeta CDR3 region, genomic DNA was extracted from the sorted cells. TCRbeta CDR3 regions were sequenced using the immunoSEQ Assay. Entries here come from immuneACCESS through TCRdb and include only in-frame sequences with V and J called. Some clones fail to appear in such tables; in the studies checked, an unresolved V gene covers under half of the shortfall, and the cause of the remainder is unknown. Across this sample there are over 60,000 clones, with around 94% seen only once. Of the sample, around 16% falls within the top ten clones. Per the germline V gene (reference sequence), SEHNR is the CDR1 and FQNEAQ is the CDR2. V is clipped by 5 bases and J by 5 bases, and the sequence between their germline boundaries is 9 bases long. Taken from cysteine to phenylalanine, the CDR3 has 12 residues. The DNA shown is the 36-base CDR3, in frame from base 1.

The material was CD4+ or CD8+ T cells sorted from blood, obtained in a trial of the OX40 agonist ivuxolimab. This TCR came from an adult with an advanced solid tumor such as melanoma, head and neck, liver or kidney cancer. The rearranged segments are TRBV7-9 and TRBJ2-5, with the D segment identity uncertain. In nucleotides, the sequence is TGTGCCAGCAGCCCCACGCAGGAGACCCAGTACTTC. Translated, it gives CASSPTQETQYF.